The next 2 T cell receptor beta chains were all read from a single sample in a study of human T cells and chemical hapten exposure. Described time point: pre-sensitization, week 0. Stated treatment: therapeutic diphenylcyclopropenone sensitization with weekly scalp DPC. TCRdb re-called the RACE reads with MiXCR, one entry per CDR3 protein. The profile shows approximately 400,000 distinct CDR3 sequences, roughly 5.3% of them singletons. The sample in question was whole blood, obtained in connection with sensitization to the hapten diphenylcyclopropenone (DPC). The receptor set was obtained from a woman in her forties or fifties with alopecia areata. Some clones in this sample may be carry-over from other donors' samples.

This clonotype was counted between two and nine times. This rearrangement joins TRBV12-3 or TRBV12-4 to TRBJ2-7; the D call may be TRBD1 or TRBD2 (5 bases each). Trimming stripped 6 bases from V and 9 bases from J, with 15 bases between. The CDR3 has 12 residues. The CDR3 sequence: CASSRPEGPQYF. CDR3 bases: TGTGCCAGCAGCCGACCCGAGGGGCCGCAGTACTTC.

In this sample, this clonotype turned up a few times. J is TRBJ2-3 and V is TRBV20-1, with TRBD2 matching 10 bases. Losses at the gene ends were 3 bases for V and 4 bases for J; bases not matched to a gene: 7. In germline, CDR1 is DFQATT, CDR2 SNEGSKA (reference sequence). The CDR3 sequence is 15 residues long. CDR3 sequence (DNA): TGCAGTGCTAGTATCCTAGCGGGGGCGTCAGATACGCAGTATTTT. Its translation: CSASILAGASDTQYF.